The clone carrying this T cell receptor (beta chain) was observed at least ten times. The antigen is undetermined. The data were taken from a study of post-analysis software for immune sequencing data. Study-wide background: The cohort encompassed relapsing-remitting, secondary progressive and progressive-relapsing multiple sclerosis disease courses. Study-wide results and limits: Clustering by F measure revealed strong co-clustering among samples prepared together in one batch. Relative to controls, patients with multiple sclerosis showed significantly lower normalized Chao1 diversity. Patients carried 4 or 5 TRBV segments more frequently than controls did, and TRBV5-6, TRBV5-1 and TRBV20-1 were among them.

TCR beta cDNA libraries had unique molecular identifiers. Input populations of 1 to 10 million T cells gave rise to 500,000 to 600,000 cDNA molecules. One entry per CDR3 protein results from TCRdb running MiXCR on the PCR reads. In the table there are approximately 250,000 distinct CDR3 sequences, 36% of which are singletons. V lost 2 bases to trimming and J lost 3 bases; unmatched junction nucleotides: 5. Germline V gene sequence: CDR1 SGHDT, CDR2 YYEEEE. This CDR3 comprises 17 residues. The rearrangement uses TRBV5-6 and TRBJ2-1, with 13 bases identical to TRBD2. The sequenced sample was blood. This receptor was obtained from a girl aged 5-17 years with multiple sclerosis. The CDR3 DNA reads as TGTGCCAGCAGCTTAGGACTAGCGGGAGCATACTACAATGAGCAGTTCTTC. Protein: CASSLGLAGAYYNEQFF. The variable domain in full, with the rest retrieved from reference TRBV5-6 and TRBJ2-1, is DAGVTQSPTHLIKTRGQQVTLRCSPKSGHDTVSWYQQALGQGPQFIFQYYEEEERQRGNFPDRFSGHQFPNYSSELNVNALLLGDSALYLCASSLGLAGAYYNEQFFGPGTRLTVL.